Following are 17 T cell receptor beta chains from one sample sequenced in a study of T cells in women clearing cervical HPV infection. Here immunoSEQ multiplex PCR was the method, and the copy in TCRdb shows in-frame clones only, minus some. The sample totals approximately 44,000 clones. Sequencing was performed on blood buffy coat. These receptors were collected from a woman between 18 and 70 years old with a cervical HPV16 infection that either progressed to CIN3+ or cleared (not recorded which).

To note about this clone: With the read ending 3 residues before the CDR3 end, the germline J gene is used to fill in that end. V gene TRBV2 combines with J gene TRBJ2-7, with 9 bases aligning to TRBD2. The CDR3 is made up of 14 amino acids. CDR1 SNHLY and CDR2 FYNNEI come from the germline V gene. The V gene end was trimmed by 7 bases and the J gene end by 2 bases; junction bases not matched to a gene: 6. The CDR3 reads CASKEREETYEQYF. Incomplete CDR3 DNA: TGTGCCAGCAAGGAGCGGGAGGAAACCTACGAG.

Details on this clone: The CDR3 end is not reached by the read, which stops 3 residues before it; the germline J gene fills it in. This chain joins TRBV20-1 and TRBJ2-1, with TRBD2 matching 10 bases. In germline, CDR1 is DFQATT, CDR2 SNEGSKA (reference sequence). With V trimmed by 0 bases and J by 2 bases, 10 bases remained unmatched. This CDR3 has 18 amino acids. CDR3 DNA, as far as it was read: TGCAGTGCTAGAGATCGGGAGCGGGGGGGCTTTACCTACAATGAG. This translates into CSARDRERGGFTYNE. In full, the CDR3 is CSARDRERGGFTYNEQFF.

Concerning this clone itself: With the read ending 3 residues before the CDR3 end, the germline J gene is used to fill in that end. This chain joins TRBV7-2 and TRBJ2-1; 7 nucleotides agree with TRBD2. The CDR3 runs 14 residues. After removal of 0 bases from V and 5 bases from J, the junction contained 1 base not matched to a gene. Germline V gene sequence: CDR1 SGHTA, CDR2 FQGNSA. The DNA read from the CDR3 is TGTGCCAGCAGCTTAGCGGCGGGGGACAATGAG. This gives the protein CASSLAAGDNE. The entire CDR3 is CASSLAAGDNEQFF.

A word on this clone: The junction differs from germline at one of its ends, possibly a read error. The CDR3 end is not reached by the read, which stops 3 residues before it; the germline J gene fills it in. The V gene is TRBV7-7, the J gene TRBJ1-1; 9 bases match TRBD1. Per the germline V gene, CDR1 is SSHAT and CDR2 is FNYEAQ (reference sequence). The CDR3 length is 13 residues. The CDR3 DNA, read in part, is TGTGCTAGCAGCGCGGGACAGGGCCCACCA. It yields the protein CASSAGQGPP. The full CDR3 sequence reads CASSAGQGPPAFF.

The sequenced CDR3 bases are TGCGCCAGCAGTGAAGCATCTAGCGGGAGGGCCTACGAG. Its protein is CASSEASSGRAYE. The full-length CDR3 reads as CASSEASSGRAYEQYF. V is TRBV10-2 and J is TRBJ2-7, with 12 bases matching TRBD2. The sequence runs out 3 residues before the end of the CDR3; the remainder is reconstructed from the germline J gene. The CDR3 contains 16 residues. Losses at the gene ends were 3 bases for V and 2 bases for J; bases not matched to a gene: 5. CDR1 is WSHSY, CDR2 SAAADI, per germline.

With respect to this clone: The CDR3 is cut off 3 residues early in the read; its end comes from the germline J gene. V usage is TRBV20-1 and J usage is TRBJ2-3; D is undetermined. The CDR3 runs to 10 residues. Germline CDR1 is DFQATT and CDR2 is SNEGSKA (reference sequence). This chain's CDR3 is CSAPLDTQYF. The CDR3 DNA, read in part, is TGCAGTGCTCCTCTAGACACG.

Notes on this clone: The read comes to an end 3 residues before the CDR3 does, leaving the germline J gene to fill in the end. V gene TRBV19 combines with J gene TRBJ2-2, with 8 positions matching TRBD1. This CDR3 is built from 16 residues. Germline CDR1 and CDR2: LNHDA and SQIVND (reference sequence). The V segment lost 5 bases and the J segment 3 bases; nucleotides outside the gene matches: 8. The CDR3 loop is CASSAGQGSYTGELFF. CDR3 bases read: TGTGCCAGTAGTGCCGGACAGGGTTCATACACCGGGGAG.

As for this clone: The read finishes 3 residues shy of the CDR3 end, and the germline J gene is used to complete it. Other DNA sequences of this sample code for an identical CDR3. The chain links TRBV2 to TRBJ2-1, with 7 bases lining up with TRBD2. Germline loops: CDR1 SNHLY, CDR2 FYNNEI. CDR3 length: 17 residues. V dropped 3 bases and J dropped 1; count of bases not matched to a gene: 9. The CDR3 bases that were read are TGTGCCAGCAGTGACTCCAAGTGGGGGGGGTCCTACAATGAG. This sequence encodes CASSDSKWGGSYNE. The whole CDR3 reads CASSDSKWGGSYNEQFF.

Concerning this clone: The CDR3 end is not reached by the read, which stops 3 residues before it; the germline J gene fills it in. This chain uses TRBV5-6 with TRBJ2-3; 8 bases are a match to TRBD2. This CDR3 has 15 amino acids. Trimming at V came to 6 bases and at J to 4 bases, leaving 10 bases not matched to a gene. Per germline, CDR1 SGHDT and CDR2 YYEEEE. CDR3 sequence: CASKGQIAGSDTQYF. Partial CDR3 DNA: TGTGCCAGCAAGGGGCAGATAGCGGGATCAGATACG. Filled out from reference TRBV5-6 and TRBJ2-3, the complete variable domain reads DAGVTQSPTHLIKTRGQQVTLRCSPKSGHDTVSWYQQALGQGPQFIFQYYEEEERQRGNFPDRFSGHQFPNYSSELNVNALLLGDSALYLCASKGQIAGSDTQYFGPGTRLTVL.

A note on this clone: Read sequence stops 3 residues before the CDR3 end, and the germline J gene provides the missing end. The sample contains more than one DNA sequence encoding this CDR3. The chain is built from TRBV7-8 and TRBJ1-1; 12 positions match TRBD1. Trimming took 5 bases from V and 6 from J; bases not matched to a gene: 10. The germline V gene encodes CDR1 SGHVS and CDR2 FQNEAQ. The CDR3 is made up of 16 amino acids. The CDR3 sequence is CASSPLGQGARAEAFF. CDR3 DNA, as far as it was read: TGTGCCAGCAGCCCTTTGGGACAGGGGGCTCGGGCTGAA.

Comments on this clone: The read ends 3 residues before the CDR3 terminus; that terminus is restored from the germline J gene. This chain links TRBV2 with TRBJ1-1; the D gene is possibly TRBD1 (5 bases). In germline, CDR1 is SNHLY, CDR2 FYNNEI. The CDR3 has 16 amino acids. V lost 6 bases and J lost 1, with 18 bases in between. The CDR3: CASRDQGWGKNTEAFF. The CDR3 bases that were read are TGTGCCAGCAGGGACCAGGGATGGGGAAAGAACACTGAA.

Worth noting for this clone: The read is 3 residues too short to cover the CDR3 end, so that end is filled in from the germline J gene. This sequence joins TRBV2 and TRBJ1-1; the match to TRBD1 covers 10 bases. This CDR3 is built from 13 residues. With 7 bases clipped from V and 7 bases from J, the junction kept 6 bases outside the gene matches. Germline V gene data show CDR1 as SNHLY and CDR2 as FYNNEI. CDR3 region: CASTGTGEFEAFF. The part of the CDR3 DNA that was read is TGTGCCAGCACGGGGACAGGGGAATTTGAA.

About this clone: From the germline J gene comes the end of the CDR3, since the read stops 3 residues before it. This chain uses TRBV10-3 with TRBJ2-1; D tentatively fits TRBD1 or TRBD2 (6 bases each). CDR1 is ENHRY and CDR2 is SYGVKD in the germline V gene. V dropped 2 bases and J dropped 3 bases, with 11 bases sitting between them. This CDR3 has 15 residues. The CDR3 sequence: CAISEGRGGYNEQFF. Incomplete CDR3 DNA: TGTGCCATCAGTGAGGGCAGGGGAGGCTACAATGAG.

This clone ranks as medium-sized (0.01 to 0.1%) in terms of frequency. The read stops 3 residues short of the end of the CDR3; the missing end is completed from the germline J gene. The V call is TRBV28, the J call TRBJ2-3; TRBD2 might be the D (6 bases). This CDR3 contains 14 residues. From germline, CDR1 is MDHEN and CDR2 SYDVKM. Trimming removed 5 bases from V and 4 bases from J, with 13 bases in between. The covered CDR3 bases are TGTGCCAGCAGTCCGACTAGTATCCCAGATACG. Translated: CASSPTSIPDT. In full, the CDR3 is CASSPTSIPDTQYF. Based on the CDR3 plus reference TRBV28 and TRBJ2-3, the full variable domain is DVKVTQSSRYLVKRTGEKVFLECVQDMDHENMFWYRQDPGLGLRLIYFSYDVKMKEKGDIPEGYSVSREKKERFSLILESASTNQTSMYLCASSPTSIPDTQYFGPGTRLTVL.

About this clone itself: The read stops 3 residues short of the end of the CDR3; the missing end is completed from the germline J gene. The V call is TRBV5-6, the J call TRBJ2-7; TRBD1 matches at 7 bases. This CDR3 contains 15 residues. Germline-derived CDR1 and CDR2 are SGHDT and YYEEEE. J lost 0 bases, V lost 0 bases, and 3 bases had no gene match. The CDR3 spells CASSLARDSSYEQYF. The CDR3 DNA, read in part, is TGTGCCAGCAGCTTGGCTCGGGACAGCTCCTACGAG.

Turning to this clone: The read ends 3 residues early relative to the CDR3; the germline J gene fills the gap. V and J are TRBV20-1 and TRBJ2-7, with 8 bases that match TRBD1. With V trimmed by 5 bases and J by 3 bases, 12 bases remained unmatched. The CDR3 has 15 residues. CDR1 DFQATT and CDR2 SNEGSKA come from the germline V gene (reference sequence). Incomplete CDR3 DNA: TGCAGTGCTCCATTCGGGACAGGTTTTTACTACGAG. Protein product: CSAPFGTGFYYE. The CDR3 in its entirety is CSAPFGTGFYYEQYF.

As concerns this clone: The CDR3 end falls 3 residues outside the read, so it is completed with the germline J gene. J is TRBJ1-1 and V is TRBV19; a weak D match, TRBD1 (5 bases). Germline V gene sequence: CDR1 LNHDA, CDR2 SQIVND (reference sequence). The length of the CDR3 is 15 residues. Trimming left V 5 bases short and J 1 base short, with 14 bases between. The DNA read from the CDR3 is TGTGCCAGTAGTCCGTTCAGGGAGGCGAACACTGAA. Translated: CASSPFREANTE. The entire CDR3 sequence reads CASSPFREANTEAFF. The variable domain in full, completed from reference TRBV19 and TRBJ1-1, reads DGGITQSPKYLFRKEGQNVTLSCEQNLNHDAMYWYRQDPGQGLRLIYYSQIVNDFQKGDIAEGYSVSREKKESFPLTVTSAQKNPTAFYLCASSPFREANTEAFFGQGTRLTVV.